A selection of T cell receptor beta chains follows, all from one sample in a study of blood T cells in healthy people across ages. TCRdb re-called the 5' RACE reads with MiXCR, one entry per CDR3 protein. The repertoire holds fewer than 900,000 distinct CDR3 sequences, with 40% to 45% as singletons. Sequencing was done on a sample of blood. The receptor set was obtained from a woman in her sixties in good health. Both conserved end residues are part of each CDR3. The order of the fields is clone size, D gene, V gene, J gene, CDR3 DNA, CDR3 protein. A D gene is named only where the DNA matches it firmly. Clone size is not always given. Where it is, it says once, few, many or a class for expanded clones.

few,-,TRBV5-1,TRBJ2-1,TGCGCCAGCAGCCGGGGCCCCGATCTCAATGAGCAGTTCTTC,CASSRGPDLNEQFF
-,-,TRBV9,TRBJ2-5,TGTGCCAGCAGCGTAGCCGTGTCTTGGGGGGAGACCCAGTACTTC,CASSVAVSWGETQYF
-,-,TRBV6-6,TRBJ2-1,TGTGCCAGCAGTTGCATACCGCCTGTGGATGAGCAGTTCTTC,CASSCIPPVDEQFF
few,-,TRBV2,TRBJ1-5,TGTGCCAGCCGACCGACGGGGAATCAGCCCCAGCATTTT,CASRPTGNQPQHF
-,TRBD2,TRBV28,TRBJ2-3,TGTGCCAGCAGTTTCTTGGGACTAGCAGGCACAGATACGCAGTATTTT,CASSFLGLAGTDTQYF
many,TRBD2,TRBV10-3,TRBJ2-1,TGTGCCATCAGCTCTCGACTAGCGGGGGGGCAGCGGGATGAGCAGTTCTTC,CAISSRLAGGQRDEQFF
-,TRBD2,TRBV6-2/TRBV6-3,TRBJ2-3,TGTGCCACCTACCAAGCACTAGCGGGAGGCGATACGCAGTATTTT,CATYQALAGGDTQYF
-,-,TRBV27,TRBJ2-3,TGTGCCAGCAGCACTCCCACGGGAAGTTCTCGCGCGTATTTT,CASSTPTGSSRAYF
few,TRBD1,TRBV6-1,TRBJ1-2,TGTGCCAACGCAGGGGGTCGCTATGGCTACACCTTC,CANAGGRYGYTF
-,-,TRBV25-1,TRBJ2-1,TGTGCCAGCAGTGGGGGGACTTCAGAAAGGCACAATGAGCAGTTCTTC,CASSGGTSERHNEQFF
many,-,TRBV6-5,TRBJ2-5,TGTGCCAGCGGTGAGGGGGAGACCCAGTACTTC,CASGEGETQYF
-,TRBD2,TRBV20-1,TRBJ2-5,TGCAGTGCTAGCTTGAGGGCGGGGGAGGAGACCCAGTACTTC,CSASLRAGEETQYF
many,-,TRBV20-1,TRBJ2-4,TGCAGTGCTAAGGGTTGGGGCATTCAGTACTTC,CSAKGWGIQYF
-,TRBD1,TRBV4-3,TRBJ1-6,TGCGCCAGCAGCCCCCGGACAGGGGCCTCACCCCTCCACTTT,CASSPRTGASPLHF
few,-,TRBV5-6,TRBJ2-5,TGTGCCAGCAGCTTGTCGCTAGCGAGGATCCAAGAGACCCAGTACTTC,CASSLSLARIQETQYF
-,-,TRBV18,TRBJ2-7,TGTGCCAGCTCACCGGACTATAACTACGAGCAGTACTTC,CASSPDYNYEQYF
few,-,TRBV6-5,TRBJ2-3,TGTGCCAGCAGTTACCGAGGGACTGTCAGCACAGATACGCAGTATTTT,CASSYRGTVSTDTQYF
few,TRBD2,TRBV29-1,TRBJ2-5,TGCAGCGTTGAAGGCCCGGGAGGGAATGAGCAGTACTTC,CSVEGPGGNEQYF
-,-,TRBV10-3,TRBJ2-1,TGTGCCATAACGGACAGTTACAATGAGCAGTTCTTC,CAITDSYNEQFF
few,-,TRBV6-6,TRBJ1-6,TGTGCCAGCAAGAGACCCGGACAGAATAATTCACCCCTCCACTTT,CASKRPGQNNSPLHF
-,-,TRBV6-2/TRBV6-3,TRBJ2-3,TGTGCCAGCAGTTACTCGTACAGCGATTACACAGATACGCAGTATTTT,CASSYSYSDYTDTQYF
-,-,TRBV12-3/TRBV12-4,TRBJ1-4,TGTGCCAGCAGTTACCAATTGGGAGCAACTAATGAAAAACTGTTTTTT,CASSYQLGATNEKLFF
few,TRBD2,TRBV28,TRBJ2-1,TGTGCCAGCAGTTTCCTAGCGGGAGGTAACAATGAGCAGTTCTTC,CASSFLAGGNNEQFF
-,-,TRBV20-1,TRBJ1-4,TGCAGTGCTAGAGGTCGGGGGGGGGAAAAACTGTTTTTT,CSARGRGGEKLFF
-,TRBD1,TRBV25-1,TRBJ2-7,TGTGCCAGCGGTAGCGACCGGGACAGGGGGCACTACGAGCAGTACTTC,CASGSDRDRGHYEQYF
-,-,TRBV20-1,TRBJ2-5,TGCAGTGCTAACTTGCGGTACAATGAGCAGTACTTC,CSANLRYNEQYF
-,-,TRBV12-3/TRBV12-4,TRBJ2-5,TGTGCCAGCAAAAAGGAGGGATCGGTGGGTGAGCGGTACTTC,CASKKEGSVGERYF
-,TRBD2,TRBV6-6,TRBJ2-2,TGTGCCAGCATGCGGGAGCTCCTGAACACCGAGGAGCTGTTTTTT,CASMRELLNTEELFF
-,TRBD2,TRBV5-1,TRBJ2-5,TGCGCCAACAGCCCGACTTCGGGACTAGCGGGGAAAGAGACCCAGTACTTC,CANSPTSGLAGKETQYF
few,-,TRBV7-2,TRBJ2-7,TGTGCCAGCAGCTTATCGTCGCCGGCCCCCTACGAGCAGTACTTC,CASSLSSPAPYEQYF
few,-,TRBV5-1,TRBJ2-7,TGCGCCAGCAGCCCCCGGACGGTGGCCTACGAGCAGTACTTC,CASSPRTVAYEQYF